This T cell receptor (beta chain) emerged from a study of blood T cell repertoires in COVID-19. V lost 6 bases and J lost 10, with 16 bases in between. Per germline, CDR1 MDHEN and CDR2 SYDVKM. CDR3 length: 13 residues. Clones were read by immunoSEQ multiplex PCR, and TCRdb kept only the in-frame ones, dropping some. Here the sample spans more than 110,000 clones, about 80% being singletons. This clonotype was obtained from a woman in her sixties with acute or convalescent COVID-19. Sequencing was carried out using peripheral blood. This chain connects TRBV28 to TRBJ1-5; possibly TRBD1 for D (5 bases). CDR3 DNA: TGTGCCAGCAGGAAGACGGGGGTCGGCCCCCAGCATTTT. This gives the protein CASRKTGVGPQHF. Full variable domain (missing parts from reference TRBV28 and TRBJ1-5): DVKVTQSSRYLVKRTGEKVFLECVQDMDHENMFWYRQDPGLGLRLIYFSYDVKMKEKGDIPEGYSVSREKKERFSLILESASTNQTSMYLCASRKTGVGPQHFGDGTRLSIL.